The rows below give T cell receptor beta chains drawn from one sample of a study of graft-versus-host responses after intestinal transplantation. Sequenced by immunoSEQ multiplex PCR; TCRdb stores in-frame clones only, minus some. The table shows 98,000 or so clones, with more than 75% occurring only once. The input for sequencing was PBMCs, taken 255 days after intestinal transplant. The receptors stem from a human patient who received an intestinal transplant, so some T cells may come from the graft donor. Both conserved end residues are part of each CDR3. The order of the fields is D gene, V gene, J gene, CDR3 protein. The D gene is left open where the match is weak.

>TRBD2|TRBV27|TRBJ2-1
CASSLLGGSGNEQLF
>TRBD1|TRBV4-1|TRBJ2-3
CASSQEGNQGAYDTQYF
>-|TRBV19|TRBJ1-1
CASSLRGTEAFF
>-|TRBV6-1|TRBJ1-1
CASSEPPGGPTDTEAFF
>TRBD1|TRBV28|TRBJ1-2
CASSLPGQSSGGYGYTF
>TRBD1|TRBV25-1|TRBJ2-5
CASRVGTGTQETQYF
>TRBD1|TRBV6-4|TRBJ2-3
CASSRRGTDTQYF
>-|TRBV6-4|TRBJ2-2
CASRQLSNTGELFF
>-|TRBV28|TRBJ1-5
CASSSTPGPQHF
>-|TRBV14|TRBJ1-1
CASSQSGRTEAFF
>TRBD1|TRBV5-1|TRBJ2-3
CASSPGTGVTDTQYF
>TRBD2|TRBV19|TRBJ2-1
CASSFGLAGGHEQFF
>-|TRBV25-1|TRBJ1-1
CASSESAEELGNTEAFF
>TRBD1|TRBV27|TRBJ1-2
CASSLRGVGGTGGRYGYTF
>-|TRBV21-1|TRBJ1-5
CASSKGPEGTGILQPQHF
>TRBD1|TRBV6-5|TRBJ2-1
CASKERTGYYNEQFF
>TRBD2|TRBV5-1|TRBJ2-7
CASSRLETSGVIYEQYF
>-|TRBV5-1|TRBJ1-2
CASSSAGSIGYGYTF
>-|TRBV4-1|TRBJ1-1
CASSQLNTEAFF
>-|TRBV10-3|TRBJ1-5
CAISESSGEAQHF
>TRBD2|TRBV28|TRBJ2-3
CASSSSGGAPDTQYF
>-|TRBV4-2|TRBJ2-1
CASSQENLAFF
>TRBD2|TRBV6-5|TRBJ2-3
CASQDAGTSEDTQYF
>-|TRBV30|TRBJ1-5
CAWSSGSHQPQHF
>-|TRBV5-1|TRBJ2-7
CASSPLGVSYEQYF
>-|TRBV28|TRBJ1-1
CASSSLGAGVNTEAFF
>-|TRBV6-5|TRBJ2-3
CASTLGLSTDTQYF
>TRBD2|TRBV6-5|TRBJ2-3
CASRFLAGGLDTQYF
>-|TRBV28|TRBJ2-7
CASSSSSDSGLYEQYF
>TRBD1|TRBV5-1|TRBJ2-2
CASSSGTENTGELFF
>-|TRBV5-1|TRBJ1-3
CASSYRDGGNTIYF
>-|TRBV5-6|TRBJ1-1
CASSSTGKGLMNTEAFF
>-|TRBV7-2|TRBJ1-4
CASSLGGGWNNEKLFF
>-|TRBV6-5|TRBJ2-3
CASSQPGIFTDTQYF
>-|TRBV2|TRBJ1-1
CASSTEAFF
>-|TRBV19|TRBJ2-7
CASPQPDLEQYF
>TRBD1|TRBV5-1|TRBJ2-2
CASLTGDGTNTGELFF
>-|TRBV28|TRBJ1-3
CASSDPGGRGNTIYF
>-|TRBV28|TRBJ1-5
CASQTTATLSNQPQHF
>-|TRBV4-2|TRBJ1-1
CASSQDGADGTDVYTEAFF
>-|TRBV5-4|TRBJ2-6
CASSLAGAGANVLTF